This T cell receptor (beta chain) was captured by sequencing in a study of molecular identifiers for immune sequencing clone quantification. On the study more broadly: With replicates, the RNA of around 20,000 or 100,000 naive CD8 cells was split five ways and four were sequenced.

Study-level results: Clones exceeding 20 RNA copies carried over 97% of effector molecules but under 1% of naive-cell molecules.

J gave up 3 bases and V 8 bases, and 11 bases lay outside the gene matches. The germline V gene has CDR1 MNHEY and CDR2 SMNVEV (reference sequence). The CDR3 runs to 17 residues. Naive CD8 sequencing libraries were generated from 20,000 to 1,000,000 sorted cells, with 10%, 30% or 50% RNA as input. Notes on this clonotype: Its antigen is not known.

TCRdb redid the calling of the PCR reads with MiXCR, one entry per CDR3 protein. The sample lists just under 650,000 distinct CDR3 sequences, nearly 20% seen once, with approximately 0.9% in the top ten. V and J are TRBV27 and TRBJ2-3; 13 bases agree with TRBD2. This clonotype was sampled from a human donor in good health. Some libraries in this study had Jurkat cell RNA spiked in. Specimen: naive CD8+ T cells from blood, with Jurkat cell RNA spiked in. Noted subset: FACS-sorted CD8+CD4-CCR7+CD45RA+ naive T cells. The CDR3 sequence is CASARVGTSGITDTQYF. The CDR3 nucleotides read TGTGCCAGCGCGAGGGTGGGGACTAGCGGGATAACAGATACGCAGTATTTT.